The 16 T cell receptor beta chains below come from one sample, sequenced in a study of patients and donors after allogeneic stem cell transplantation. TCRdb re-called the RT-PCR reads through MiXCR, storing one row per CDR3 protein. The sample lists tens of thousands of distinct CDR3 sequences; roughly 43% were seen once. Sequencing used blood, either unsorted or a sorted T cell fraction (not recorded which). The receptors come from a human donor who was either an allogeneic HSCT recipient or a stem cell or donor lymphocyte infusion donor (not recorded which). It is not recorded whose cells these are; they may come from a transplant donor.

The chain has TRBV12-3 or TRBV12-4 and TRBJ1-5; no clear D gene. V gave up 2 bases and J gave up 5 bases, with 13 bases separating them. The length of the CDR3 is 15 residues. CDR3 loop: CASSLYPIRDQPQHF. For the CDR3, the DNA is TGTGCCAGCAGTTTATATCCAATTAGGGATCAGCCCCAGCATTTT.

This clonotype was seen a handful of times. V usage is TRBV28 and J usage is TRBJ1-1; no clear D gene. This CDR3 region has 15 residues. Trimming took off 4 bases at V and 6 bases at J, with 18 bases between the two ends. Germline lookup yields CDR1 MDHEN and CDR2 SYDVKM. In nucleotides, the CDR3 is TGTGCCAGCAGTTGGGAGGGTTGGGGTCTCCCTGAAGCTTTCTTT. Protein product: CASSWEGWGLPEAFF.

This clonotype was seen a handful of times. The chain links TRBV12-3 or TRBV12-4 to TRBJ1-1, with D hard to call. The V end was cut by 2 bases, the J end by 2 bases, with 9 bases between. The length of the CDR3 is 14 residues. CDR3 DNA sequence: TGTGCCAGCAGTTTAAACGGTGGAAACACTGAAGCTTTCTTT. Its translation: CASSLNGGNTEAFF.

This clonotype was found a few times. The chain combines TRBV4-2 with TRBJ1-2; the D is unclear. CDR3 length: 16 residues. V dropped 0 bases and J dropped 7 bases, with 18 bases sitting between them. Per the germline V gene, CDR1 is LGHNA and CDR2 is YNFKEQ. In nucleotides, the CDR3 is TGTGCCAGCAGCCAAGATAGCCTGGCGGCGAGGTTTGGCTACACCTTC. Translating gives CASSQDSLAARFGYTF.

This clonotype was seen a single time. This chain connects TRBV28 to TRBJ2-1, with D perhaps TRBD1 or TRBD2 (5 bases each). The germline gives CDR1 MDHEN, CDR2 SYDVKM. The CDR3 length is 11 residues. V was cut by 8 bases and J by 4 bases, with 6 bases left in between. The CDR3 protein is CASGGYNEQFF. In DNA, the CDR3 is TGTGCCAGCGGGGGTTACAATGAGCAGTTCTTC.

The rearrangement links TRBV7-6 to TRBJ1-3; no definite D call. Deletions cut 4 bases from V and 4 bases from J, with 14 bases between. Germline CDR1 SGHVS, CDR2 FNYEAQ. This CDR3 is built from 15 residues. The CDR3 bases are TGTGCCAGCAGCTGTCCATTGCCGCCCGGAAACACCATATATTTT. Protein: CASSCPLPPGNTIYF.

This chain joins TRBV4-3 and TRBJ2-2, with 9 bases fitting TRBD1. Losses at the gene ends were 0 bases for V and 5 bases for J; bases not matched to a gene: 4. This CDR3 comprises 16 residues. The germline gives CDR1 LGHNA, CDR2 YSLEER. In DNA, the CDR3 is TGCGCCAGCAGCCAAGAGAACAGGGGGCTAACCGGGGAGCTGTTTTTT. It codes for CASSQENRGLTGELFF.

This clonotype was counted a few times. CDR3 region: CASSLGANQPQHF. Here the CDR3 DNA reads TGTGCCAGCAGCTTGGGTGCGAATCAGCCCCAGCATTTT. This chain uses TRBV7-2 with TRBJ1-5; the D is unclear. This CDR3 region has 13 residues. The V end was cut by 3 bases, the J end by 4 bases, with 7 bases between. Germline lookup yields CDR1 SGHTA and CDR2 FQGNSA. Combining the CDR3 with reference TRBV7-2 and TRBJ1-5 gives the whole variable domain GAGVSQSPSNKVTEKGKDVELRCDPISGHTALYWYRQSLGQGLEFLIYFQGNSAPDKSGLPSDRFSAERTGGSVSTLTIQRTQQEDSAVYLCASSLGANQPQHFGDGTRLSIL.

The V gene is TRBV19, the J gene TRBJ1-5; D is unresolved. With 5 bases removed from V and 2 bases from J, the gap between germline ends came to 13 bases. Germline lookup yields CDR1 LNHDA and CDR2 SQIVND (reference sequence). This CDR3 has 15 residues. The CDR3 loop is CASSESSTRNQPQHF. CDR3 bases: TGTGCCAGTAGTGAATCATCGACCCGCAATCAGCCCCAGCATTTT.

The gene calls are TRBV12-3 or TRBV12-4 and TRBJ2-7; a weak D match, TRBD1 (5 bases). This CDR3 region has 12 residues. V was pared by 9 bases and J by 3 bases, with 12 bases between. The CDR3 loop is CASSDINYEQYF. As DNA, the CDR3 is TGTGCCAGTTCGGACATAAACTACGAGCAGTACTTC.

The chain recombines TRBV27 with TRBJ1-1; perhaps TRBD1 as D (5 bases). Trimming stripped 4 bases from V and 5 bases from J, with 14 bases between. Germline-derived CDR1 and CDR2 are MNHEY and SMNVEV (reference sequence). The length of the CDR3 is 14 residues. For the CDR3, the DNA is TGTGCCAGCAGTTATACAGGAAGTCGGACTGAAGCTTTCTTT. This encodes CASSYTGSRTEAFF.

This chain connects TRBV4-2 to TRBJ1-1; D is unclear. V lost 9 bases and J lost 0, with 20 bases in between. The CDR3 covers 16 residues. Germline lookup yields CDR1 LGHNA and CDR2 YNFKEQ. The chain's CDR3 is CASTLGLGWMNTEAFF. The CDR3 nucleotides read TGTGCCAGTACCCTTGGACTGGGATGGATGAACACTGAAGCTTTCTTT.

As concerns this clonotype: The CDR3 does not close with the conserved phenylalanine or tryptophan, likely indicating a read error. The chain joins TRBV7-3 to TRBJ1-4; D call uncertain. CDR3 size: 17 residues. The V end lost 5 bases, the J end lost 4 bases, and 20 bases lay between the germline ends. Per the germline V gene, CDR1 is SGHTA and CDR2 is FQGTGA. The CDR3 region is CASSPLDTLALNEKLFL. The DNA for the CDR3 is TGTGCCAGCAGCCCACTAGATACATTGGCTCTTAATGAAAAACTGTTTTTG.

V and J are TRBV9 and TRBJ1-2; D is unresolved. CDR3 size: 13 residues. The V gene lost 0 bases and the J gene lost 1 base, with 4 bases spanning the gap. Germline loops: CDR1 SGDLS, CDR2 YYNGEE. The CDR3 region has the DNA TGTGCCAGCAGCGTAGCAGTTAACTATGGCTACACCTTC. It specifies CASSVAVNYGYTF.

The chain is built from TRBV6-2 or TRBV6-3 and TRBJ1-1; no clear D. Germline CDR1 is MNHEY and CDR2 is SVGEGT. The CDR3 runs 15 residues. The ends were cut back, 7 bases at V and 1 base at J, with 16 bases in the middle. The CDR3: CASTRAYRQNTEAFF. For the CDR3, the DNA is TGTGCCAGCACCCGAGCTTATCGTCAGAACACTGAAGCTTTCTTT.

J is TRBJ1-2 and V is TRBV5-1; D ambiguous. The CDR3 loop spans 15 amino acids. Germline-derived CDR1 and CDR2 are SGHRS and YFSETQ. Trimming removed 4 bases at V and 3 bases at J, with 16 bases between. The CDR3 reads CASSPDLDPYYGYTF. As DNA, the CDR3 is TGCGCCAGCAGCCCAGACCTAGACCCATACTATGGCTACACCTTC.